This TCR beta chain was observed in a study of cytomegalovirus exposure and HLA in healthy donors. Produced via immunoSEQ multiplex PCR; TCRdb's table is partial and in-frame only. The data contain 180,000 or so clones, about 89% of them seen just once; the ten biggest clones take up approximately 7%. This clone has a handful of counts. V was shortened by 4 bases and J by 2 bases, with 10 bases between the two germline ends. Germline CDR1 SGHRS, CDR2 YFSETQ. The CDR3 runs 14 residues. Sequencing was done on a sample of PBMCs. This TCR was recovered from a man aged 25-40 years in good health and CMV-seropositive. The rearrangement uses TRBV5-1 and TRBJ1-5; D is undetermined. The CDR3 region is CASSRAGGNQPQHF. DNA of the CDR3: TGCGCCAGCAGCCGGGCCGGGGGCAATCAGCCCCAGCATTTT.